This TCR beta chain stems from a study of cytomegalovirus exposure and HLA in healthy donors. Study-level findings and limits: Further analysis, carried out later, found HLA-associated TCR beta chains more clonally expanded than equally common other chains. Earlier analysis yielded a pattern in which most TCR beta V segments were productive about 87% or about 30% of the time.

CDR1 and CDR2 (germline): SGHAT, FQNNGV. CDR3 length: 13 residues. V was pared by 0 bases and J by 13 bases, with 15 bases between. Concerning this clone itself: Its specificity is not known.

A multiplex PCR was run with 60 Vbeta primers and 13 Jbeta primers. Measured with immunoSEQ multiplex PCR; TCRdb has only the in-frame clones, and not every one. The table gives about 200,000 clones; the top ten clones make up around 0.74% of it. What was sequenced was PBMCs. This TCR was recovered from a boy aged 5-17 years in good health and CMV-seronegative. The chain uses TRBV11-2 and TRBJ1-2, with D unclear. CDR3 sequence: CASSLDYQARGTF. The CDR3 DNA reads as TGTGCCAGCAGCTTAGATTATCAGGCCCGGGGCACCTTC.